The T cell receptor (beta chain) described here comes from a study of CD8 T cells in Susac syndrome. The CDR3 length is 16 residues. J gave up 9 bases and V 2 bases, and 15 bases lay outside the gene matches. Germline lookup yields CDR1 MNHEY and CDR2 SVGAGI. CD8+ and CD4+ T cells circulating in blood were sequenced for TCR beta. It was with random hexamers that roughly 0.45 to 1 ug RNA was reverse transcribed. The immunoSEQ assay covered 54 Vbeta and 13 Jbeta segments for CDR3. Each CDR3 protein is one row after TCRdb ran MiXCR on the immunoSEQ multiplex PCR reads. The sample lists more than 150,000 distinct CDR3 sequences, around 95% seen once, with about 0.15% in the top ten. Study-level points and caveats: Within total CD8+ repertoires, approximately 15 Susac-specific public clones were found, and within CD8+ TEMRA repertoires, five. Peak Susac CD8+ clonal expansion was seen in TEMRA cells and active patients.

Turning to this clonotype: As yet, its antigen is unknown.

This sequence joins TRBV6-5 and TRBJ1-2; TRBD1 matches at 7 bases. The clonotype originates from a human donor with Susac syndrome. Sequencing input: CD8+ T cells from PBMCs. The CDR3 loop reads CASSYSVERGLDCYTF. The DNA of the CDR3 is TGTGCCAGCAGTTACAGCGTCGAGAGGGGGCTGGATTGCTACACCTTC.